This section outlines one T cell receptor beta chain sequence together with its context. No antigen is known for it. This CDR3 has 16 amino acids. The V gene lost 0 bases and the J gene lost 2 bases, with 10 bases spanning the gap. The V gene's germline CDR1 is LGHNA and CDR2 YSLEER. The data are from a study of T-cell memory formation after mild COVID-19. Overall study: Largely donor-specific sequence clusters came from a couple of donors. Findings and caveats of the study: Pre-infection memory carried some responding clones, suggesting that cross-reactive memory joined. What remained unconfirmed was the SARS-CoV-2 specificity of second-wave clones peaking on day 37. A balance of CD4 and CD8 characterized clones contracting day 15 to 85, whereas later expanders leaned CD4+.

TCRdb re-called the 5' RACE reads through MiXCR, storing one row per CDR3 protein. Found here are over 300,000 distinct CDR3 sequences, under 25% of them singletons; the top ten hold roughly 21%. This chain links TRBV4-3 with TRBJ1-4, with D hard to call. Material: PBMCs or a T cell subset sorted from them (not recorded which). The sequence derives from a man between 18 and 35 years old who had mild COVID-19 (a few samples of this study predate the infection). Cell type and time point are not known. As DNA, the CDR3 is TGCGCCAGCAGCCAAGAAGCTCCAGGTACTAATGAAAAACTGTTTTTT. Translation gives CASSQEAPGTNEKLFF.